These T cell receptor beta chains were read from a single sample in a study of shared clonotypes between healthy human individuals. This table comes from immunoSEQ multiplex PCR, and its TCRdb copy is limited to in-frame clones, with some not included. The sample has over 2 million clones, just under 95% seen once. The sequenced sample was naive CD8+ T cells sorted from blood. These receptors were collected from a man between 18 and 35 years old in good health. Both conserved end residues are part of each CDR3. The order of the fields is J gene, clone size, V gene, D gene, CDR3 DNA, CDR3 protein. A D gene is named only where the DNA matches it firmly. Clone size is given for some rows only: seen once, a few or many times, or a class if the clone is expanded.

>TRBJ1-1|.|TRBV5-1|TRBD1
TGCGCCAGCAGCCAGGGACAGGGTATGAACACTGAAGCTTTCTTT
CASSQGQGMNTEAFF
>TRBJ1-5|.|TRBV11-2|.
TGTGCCAGCAGCTTAGGGCCCTATAGCAATCAGCCCCAGCATTTT
CASSLGPYSNQPQHF
>TRBJ1-2|.|TRBV11-2|.
TGTGCCAGCAGCTTAGGGGCCTTAAACTATGGCTACACCTTC
CASSLGALNYGYTF
>TRBJ2-7|.|TRBV6-5|.
TGTGCCAGCAGTTATAACAGGGGAGGAACCCTCGACGAGCAGTACTTC
CASSYNRGGTLDEQYF
>TRBJ1-1|.|TRBV5-1|.
TGCGCCAGCAGCCTAGGGGCCCTGAACACTGAAGCTTTCTTT
CASSLGALNTEAFF
>TRBJ1-1|.|TRBV9|TRBD1
TGTGCCAGCAGCCCCGATGGACAGGGGGCCTTGGCGAACACTGAAGCTTTCTTT
CASSPDGQGALANTEAFF
>TRBJ2-2|.|TRBV28|TRBD2
TGTGCCAGCAGTGGGACGGGGGGGGTACCCACCGGGGAGCTGTTTTTT
CASSGTGGVPTGELFF
>TRBJ2-1|.|TRBV7-9|TRBD2
TGTGCCAGCAGCTTAGCGGCTAGCGGGAGCGATGAGCAGTTCTTC
CASSLAASGSDEQFF
>TRBJ1-4|.|TRBV28|.
TGTGCCAGCAGTTTACCCTATCCCCCGAATGATTCGGTTTTT
CASSLPYPPNDSVF
>TRBJ2-5|.|TRBV11-2|.
TGTGCCAGCAGCTTAGGAGGGGTGGAGACCCAGTACTTC
CASSLGGVETQYF
>TRBJ2-7|.|TRBV5-4|.
TGTGCCAGCAGCTTGGCCGGAAGCGGCCCTACCTACGAGCAGTACTTC
CASSLAGSGPTYEQYF
>TRBJ2-3|.|TRBV9|TRBD1
TGTGCCAGCAGCGACGGGACAGGACCAAGCACAGATACGCAGTATTTT
CASSDGTGPSTDTQYF
>TRBJ2-7|.|TRBV5-1|TRBD2
TGCGCCAGCAGCCGAAGGACTAGCGGGAGTCTGGATGAGCAGTACTTC
CASSRRTSGSLDEQYF
>TRBJ2-7|.|TRBV13|TRBD2
TGTGCCAGCAGCCTGGGGACTAGCGGGGCCTCCTACGAGCAGTACTTC
CASSLGTSGASYEQYF
>TRBJ2-7|.|TRBV4-1|TRBD1
TGCGCCAGCAGCCAGACTTCGGCAGGGGGCTACGAGCAGTACTTC
CASSQTSAGGYEQYF
>TRBJ2-3|.|TRBV11-2|TRBD1
TGTGCCAGCAGCTTAGGTCCGGGGACAGGGAGAGATACGCAGTATTTT
CASSLGPGTGRDTQYF
>TRBJ1-6|.|TRBV28|.
TGTGCCAGCATCCTGGGACACCAACTTATGTATAATTCACCCCTCCACTTT
CASILGHQLMYNSPLHF
>TRBJ2-5|once|TRBV28|TRBD2
TGTGCCAGCAGTTTAAATCTAGCGGGGTGGGAAGAGACCCAGTACTTC
CASSLNLAGWEETQYF
>TRBJ2-7|.|TRBV7-9|.
TGTGCCAGCAGCTTCCCACACGGGACTGATTCCTACGAGCAGTACTTC
CASSFPHGTDSYEQYF
>TRBJ1-3|.|TRBV5-6|.
TGTGCCAGCAGCCCTGGGGCTGGAAACACCATATATTTT
CASSPGAGNTIYF
>TRBJ2-7|once|TRBV7-2|TRBD2
TGTGCCAGCACCCCGGGGCGCGGGAGTAGGACCTACGAGCAGTACTTC
CASTPGRGSRTYEQYF
>TRBJ2-5|.|TRBV7-9|.
TGTGCCAGCACCCAGATCGGGCTATTGAAAGAGACCCAGTACTTC
CASTQIGLLKETQYF
>TRBJ1-4|.|TRBV7-9|.
TGTGCCAGCAGCTTAATTAAGTCAACAAATGAAAAACTGTTTTTT
CASSLIKSTNEKLFF
>TRBJ1-5|.|TRBV28|.
TGTGCCAGCAGACCACTGGGCAATCAGCCCCAGCATTTT
CASRPLGNQPQHF
>TRBJ1-4|once|TRBV28|TRBD1
TGTGCCAGTTCCGAACAGGGGATAAATGAAAAACTGTTTTTT
CASSEQGINEKLFF
>TRBJ2-2|once|TRBV5-8|TRBD1
TGTGCCAGCACCCGGGACAGGGGTCCCGGGGAGCTGTTTTTT
CASTRDRGPGELFF
>TRBJ1-6|.|TRBV18|.
TGTGCCAGCTCACCCCGGGATTCACCCCTCCACTTT
CASSPRDSPLHF
>TRBJ2-7|.|TRBV9|.
TGTGCCAGCAGCGATCGGCAGGGCTCGTCCGAGCAGTACTTC
CASSDRQGSSEQYF
>TRBJ1-2|.|TRBV4-1|.
TGCGCCAGCAGCCAAGAAGCGGGATCCCTACATGGCTACACCTTC
CASSQEAGSLHGYTF
>TRBJ2-7|.|TRBV4-3|TRBD1
TGCGCCAGCAGCCAAGAAAGGGTAGCAGGGGGCGCATCCTACGAGCAGTACTTC
CASSQERVAGGASYEQYF
>TRBJ1-4|.|TRBV11-2|.
TGTGCCAGCAGCTTAGATAATCCGGAAAAACTGTTTTTT
CASSLDNPEKLFF
>TRBJ2-2|.|TRBV9|.
TGTGCCGGGGGGAGGAACCTGAACACCGGGGAGCTGTTTTTT
CAGGRNLNTGELFF